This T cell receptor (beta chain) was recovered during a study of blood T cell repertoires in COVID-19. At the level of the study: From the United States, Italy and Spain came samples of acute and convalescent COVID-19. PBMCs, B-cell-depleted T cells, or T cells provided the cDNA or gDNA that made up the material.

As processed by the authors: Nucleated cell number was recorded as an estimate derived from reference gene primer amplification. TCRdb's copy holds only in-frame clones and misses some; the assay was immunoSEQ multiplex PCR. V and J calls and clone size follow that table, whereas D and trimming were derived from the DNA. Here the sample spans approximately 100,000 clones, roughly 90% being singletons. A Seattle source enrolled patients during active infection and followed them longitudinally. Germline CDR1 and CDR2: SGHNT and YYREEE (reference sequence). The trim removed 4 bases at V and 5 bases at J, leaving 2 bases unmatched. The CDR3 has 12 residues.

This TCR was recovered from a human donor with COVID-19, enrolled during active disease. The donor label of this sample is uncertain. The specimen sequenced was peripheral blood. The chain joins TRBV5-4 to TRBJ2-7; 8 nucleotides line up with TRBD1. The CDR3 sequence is CASSKTGDEQYF. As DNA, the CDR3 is TGTGCCAGCAGCAAGACAGGGGACGAGCAGTACTTC.